This T cell receptor (beta chain) was documented in a study of blood T cells in healthy people across ages. Study-wide findings and caveats: A roughly linear age-dependent decrease characterized TCR beta diversity per million T cells. There was a strong correlation between TCR beta diversity and naive T cell percentage.

Trimming removed 3 bases at V and 0 bases at J, with 5 bases between. The CDR3 contains 13 residues. Germline CDR1 reads LGHNA; CDR2 reads YSLEER. In this sample, this clonotype turned up many times. Its antigen is not identified. Sample-barcoded 5' priming and a J-beta primer mix drove a second PCR of 7 to 11 cycles. Each cDNA molecule was tagged by a template-switch adaptor with 12 random nucleotides. MiXCR, applied by TCRdb to the 5' RACE reads, yields one record per CDR3 protein. The profile shows around 900,000 distinct CDR3 sequences, 29% of them singletons. With each sample, at least 5.5 micrograms of total RNA were extracted.

This TCR derives from a woman of 80 years or more in good health. The V and J genes are TRBV4-3 and TRBJ1-2; D is unclear. Sequencing was carried out using blood. The CDR3: CASSQDPNYGYTF. The CDR3 DNA is TGCGCCAGCAGCCAGGATCCTAACTATGGCTACACCTTC.